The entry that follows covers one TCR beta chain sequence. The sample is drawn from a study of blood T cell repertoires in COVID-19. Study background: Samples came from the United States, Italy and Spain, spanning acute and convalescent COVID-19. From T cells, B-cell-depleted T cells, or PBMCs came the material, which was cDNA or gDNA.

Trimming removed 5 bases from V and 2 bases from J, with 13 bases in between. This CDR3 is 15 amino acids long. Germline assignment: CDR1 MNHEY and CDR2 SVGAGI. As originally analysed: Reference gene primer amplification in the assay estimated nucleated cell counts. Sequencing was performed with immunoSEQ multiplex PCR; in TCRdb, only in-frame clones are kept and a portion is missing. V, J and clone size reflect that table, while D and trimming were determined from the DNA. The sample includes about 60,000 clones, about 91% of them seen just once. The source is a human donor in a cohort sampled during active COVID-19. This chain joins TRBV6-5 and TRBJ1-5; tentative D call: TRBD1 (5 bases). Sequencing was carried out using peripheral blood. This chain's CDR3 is CASSRGSGGNQPQHF. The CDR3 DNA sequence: TGTGCCAGCAGTAGGGGTTCTGGAGGCAATCAGCCCCAGCATTTT.